Below, 3 T cell receptor beta chains from the same sample are listed, as sequenced in a study of T-cell reconstitution after alpha-beta-depleted transplantation in children. Unique molecular identifiers were incorporated into the prepared TCRbeta library. MiXCR was run by TCRdb on the PCR reads, yielding one entry per CDR3 protein. This sample has fewer than 700,000 distinct CDR3 sequences, with about 21% found just once. The source material was PBMCs, mostly from graft donor cells, sampled 360 days after TCRalphabeta/CD19-depleted stem cell transplant. These receptors were obtained from a boy younger than two who had a stem cell transplant for acute myeloid leukemia, so the T cells may come from the graft donor.

This clonotype was detected many times. The chain combines TRBV5-1 with TRBJ1-1; 9 bases fit TRBD1. J lost 1 base, V lost 1 base, and 11 bases had no gene match. The CDR3 runs 18 residues. The germline gives CDR1 SGHRS, CDR2 YFSETQ. The DNA for the CDR3 is TGCGCCAGCAGCTTGAGCGGACAGGGGAGTCCATGGAACACTGAAGCTTTCTTT. This gives the protein CASSLSGQGSPWNTEAFF. The full variable domain, its missing parts supplied by reference TRBV5-1 and TRBJ1-1, is KAGVTQTPRYLIKTRGQQVTLSCSPISGHRSVSWYQQTPGQGLQFLFEYFSETQRNKGNFPGRFSGRQFSNSRSEMNVSTLELGDSALYLCASSLSGQGSPWNTEAFFGQGTRLTVV.

This clonotype was counted between two and nine times. The genes are TRBV6-5 and TRBJ2-3, with TRBD2 matching over 7 bases. Germline lookup yields CDR1 MNHEY and CDR2 SVGAGI. Germline trimming cut 2 bases from V and 2 bases from J; bases unmatched to any gene: 7. There are 16 residues in the CDR3. CDR3 nucleotides: TGTGCCAGCAGTTACCGTGGGGGGGGTGTCACAGATACGCAGTATTTT. Its protein product is CASSYRGGGVTDTQYF.

The genes are TRBV27 and TRBJ2-1; D unresolved. V shed 0 bases and J shed 6 bases, with 6 bases lying between them. Germline CDR1 is MNHEY and CDR2 is SMNVEV (reference sequence). The CDR3 runs 13 residues. CDR3: CASSLSPSNEQFF. The CDR3, as DNA: TGTGCCAGCAGTTTATCTCCAAGCAATGAGCAGTTCTTC.